This T cell receptor (beta chain) was profiled in a study of blood T cell repertoires in COVID-19. Study summary: COVID-19 samples from acute and convalescent phases originated in the United States, Italy and Spain. The cDNA or gDNA used as material had been derived from T cells, B-cell-depleted T cells, or PBMCs.

This table comes from immunoSEQ multiplex PCR, and its TCRdb copy is limited to in-frame clones, with some not included. The sample shows 30,000 to 40,000 clones, more than 70% of them seen only once. This CDR3 region has 15 residues. The sequencing input was peripheral blood. This rearrangement joins TRBV21-1 to TRBJ1-5; the DNA was not used to check the table's D call, TRBD1. TRBV21-1 is reported as a pseudogene. This TCR came from a human donor in a cohort sampled during active COVID-19. The CDR3 DNA is TGTGCCAGCAGCAAAGTGGGGACACGCAATCAGCCCCAGCATTTT. Protein product: CASSKVGTRNQPQHF.